This T cell receptor beta chain came from a study of T cell responses to AZD1222 COVID-19 vaccine. Here immunoSEQ multiplex PCR was the method, and the copy in TCRdb shows in-frame clones only, minus some. The sample holds fewer than 120,000 clones, roughly 90% seen once. The analysis combined second doses at about 4 or about 12 weeks. Study results and caveats: Unmutated variant regions reportedly attract nearly half of all spike-specific TCRs.

Note on this clone: Antigen specificity is unknown.

Sequences were derived from peripheral blood, sampled 28 days after the second AZD1222 dose. This receptor was obtained from an adult who received the AZD1222 COVID-19 vaccine.

CDR3 protein: CASSRGPGQGYEQYF. CDR3 DNA sequence: TGTGCCAGCTCACGCGGTCCGGGACAGGGGTACGAGCAGTACTTC. The V call is TRBV18, the J call TRBJ2-7; TRBD1 matches at 10 bases. This CDR3 is built from 15 residues. The V segment lost 4 bases and the J segment 4 bases; nucleotides outside the gene matches: 7. Germline loops: CDR1 KGHSH, CDR2 LQKENI.